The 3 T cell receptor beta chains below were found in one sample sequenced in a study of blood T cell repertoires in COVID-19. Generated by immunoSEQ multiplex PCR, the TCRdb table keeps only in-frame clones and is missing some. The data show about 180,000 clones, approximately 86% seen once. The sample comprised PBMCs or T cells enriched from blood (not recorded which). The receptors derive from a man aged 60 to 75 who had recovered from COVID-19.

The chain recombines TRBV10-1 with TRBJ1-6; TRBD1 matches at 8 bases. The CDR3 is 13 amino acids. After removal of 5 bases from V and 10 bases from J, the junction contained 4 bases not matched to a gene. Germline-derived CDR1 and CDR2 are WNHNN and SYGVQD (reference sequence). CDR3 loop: CASSNRGGSPLHF. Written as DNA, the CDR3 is TGCGCCAGCAGTAACAGGGGGGGGTCACCCCTCCACTTT.

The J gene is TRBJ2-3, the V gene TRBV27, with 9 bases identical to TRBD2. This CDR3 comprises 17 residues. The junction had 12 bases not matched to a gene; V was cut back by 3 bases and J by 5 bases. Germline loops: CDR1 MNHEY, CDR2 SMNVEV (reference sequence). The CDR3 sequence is CASSFSHGRGGQDTQYF. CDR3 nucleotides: TGTGCCAGCAGTTTCTCCCATGGGCGGGGGGGCCAAGATACGCAGTATTTT.

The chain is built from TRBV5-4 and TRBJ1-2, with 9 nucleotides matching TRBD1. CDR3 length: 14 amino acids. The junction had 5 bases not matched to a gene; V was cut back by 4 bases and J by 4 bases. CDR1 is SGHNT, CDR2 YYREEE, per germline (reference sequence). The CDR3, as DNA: TGTGCCAGCAGCCCGGGACAGGGCGGCTATGGCTACACCTTC. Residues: CASSPGQGGYGYTF.